This entry is about one TCR beta chain. Its antigen is unknown. These data originate in a study of OX40 agonist ivuxolimab in advanced cancers. Findings and caveats of the study: Not determined was the antigen specificity of the expanded peripheral T cells. The study found among the lowest clonal expansion in partial responders at 0.1-3.0 mg/kg. The average count of expanded clones was higher among CD8+ T cells than among CD4+.

Here immunoSEQ multiplex PCR was the method, and the copy in TCRdb shows in-frame clones only, minus some. The sample consists of roughly 17,000 clones, around nine tenths of them appearing once. Sequenced here: CD4+ or CD8+ T cells sorted from blood, sampled in a trial of the OX40 agonist ivuxolimab. The TCR was taken from an adult with an advanced solid tumor such as melanoma, head and neck, liver or kidney cancer.

The CDR3 DNA reads as TGCAGCGTTCGATCCGGGACAGGGGCTAGCCGCTACACCTTC. As protein: CSVRSGTGASRYTF. V is TRBV29-1 and J is TRBJ1-2; 10 nucleotides match TRBD1. V shed 5 bases, J shed 9 bases, and the junction held 12 bases outside the gene matches. This CDR3 comprises 14 residues. CDR1 is SQVTM, CDR2 ANQGSEA, per germline.